A selection of T cell receptor beta chains follows, all from one sample in a study of metastatic and nonmetastatic thyroid tumors. TCRdb ran MiXCR on the PCR reads. The data contain roughly 90,000 clones, 14% to 15% of them singletons. Material: blood. The source of these receptors is a female donor with papillary thyroid cancer or a benign thyroid nodule (not recorded which). Some clones in this sample may be carry-over from other donors' samples. The CDR3 runs from the conserved cysteine through the conserved F or W. D genes are given only for firm matches. Clone size is given for some rows only: seen once, a few or many times, or a class if the clone is expanded.

>14|TRBV19|TRBD2|TRBJ2-3|many
CATALAGDTDTQYF
TGTGCCACCGCACTAGCGGGGGACACAGATACGCAGTATTTT
>15|TRBV6-2/TRBV6-3|TRBD2|TRBJ2-1|few
CASRLLAGDYNEQFF
TGTGCCAGCAGATTACTAGCGGGAGACTACAATGAGCAGTTCTTC
>17|TRBV6-5|TRBD2|TRBJ2-3|many
CASSLFLAGVGPDTQYF
TGTGCCAGCAGTCTCTTTCTAGCGGGGGTAGGTCCAGATACGCAGTATTTT
>16|TRBV5-1|TRBD2|TRBJ2-3|.
CASSLAGGPGTDTQYF
TGCGCCAGCAGCTTGGCGGGGGGGCCTGGCACAGATACGCAGTATTTT
>13|TRBV7-2|TRBD1|TRBJ1-5|many
CASSINRGQPQHF
TGTGCCAGCAGCATAAACAGGGGTCAGCCCCAGCATTTT
>15|TRBV6-1|TRBD2|TRBJ2-2|.
CASTSGTGGVVELFF
TGTGCCAGCACGTCCGGGACGGGAGGAGTCGTGGAGCTGTTTTTT
>13|TRBV20-1|TRBD2|TRBJ2-1|many
CSASGGVLDEQFF
TGCAGTGCTAGCGGGGGGGTTTTGGATGAGCAGTTCTTC
>15|TRBV6-1|TRBD1|TRBJ2-1|.
CASRPSGQGNNEQFF
TGTGCCAGCAGGCCATCGGGACAGGGGAACAATGAGCAGTTCTTC
>15|TRBV20-1|.|TRBJ1-1|few
CSASPPRVRNTEAFF
TGCAGTGCCAGCCCCCCCAGGGTGCGTAACACTGAAGCTTTCTTT
>16|TRBV28|.|TRBJ1-4|.
CASSGFLLGTNEKLFF
TGTGCCAGCAGCGGCTTCCTTCTGGGGACTAACGAAAAACTGTTTTTT
>16|TRBV5-1|.|TRBJ1-6|.
CASSSVGVTYNSPLHF
TGCGCCAGCAGCTCCGTCGGGGTGACTTATAATTCACCCCTCCACTTT
>14|TRBV6-1|TRBD1|TRBJ1-2|many
CASRRSRDSDGYTF
TGTGCCAGCAGACGATCCCGGGACAGCGATGGCTACACCTTC
>12|TRBV5-8|.|TRBJ1-2|once
CASSLGVLGYTF
TGTGCCAGCAGCTTGGGAGTGTTGGGCTACACCTTC
>15|TRBV5-1|.|TRBJ1-5|many
CASSWGGHSGQPQHF
TGCGCCAGCAGCTGGGGGGGACACAGCGGTCAGCCCCAGCATTTT
>14|TRBV28|TRBD1|TRBJ1-2|few
CARNPGQATYGYTF
TGTGCCAGAAACCCCGGACAGGCCACCTATGGCTACACCTTC
>15|TRBV6-5|.|TRBJ1-6|many
CASSYQGPHNSPLHF
TGTGCCAGCAGTTACCAGGGGCCCCATAATTCACCCCTCCACTTT
>17|TRBV6-1|.|TRBJ2-7|many
CAKPTRSGTHISYEQYF
TGTGCCAAACCTACCAGGTCCGGGACCCATATCTCATACGAGCAGTACTTC
>15|TRBV28|TRBD2|TRBJ2-1|few
CASSYSGWALDEQFF
TGTGCCAGCAGTTATAGCGGGTGGGCCCTCGATGAGCAGTTCTTC
>16|TRBV29-1|.|TRBJ2-1|many
CSVETFGRSSYNEQFF
TGCAGCGTTGAAACGTTCGGCAGGAGCTCCTACAATGAGCAGTTCTTC
>16|TRBV5-1|TRBD2|TRBJ2-3|.
CASSLEQIAGGDTQYF
TGCGCCAGCAGCTTGGAGCAAATAGCGGGGGGAGATACGCAGTATTTT
>14|TRBV27|TRBD1|TRBJ2-3|many
CASSDRGLPDTQYF
TGTGCCAGCTCGGACAGGGGTTTGCCAGATACGCAGTATTTT
>14|TRBV12-3/TRBV12-4|.|TRBJ1-2|few
CASSTVRNSYAYTF
TGTGCCAGCAGTACAGTACGGAACTCATATGCCTACACCTTC
>13|TRBV9|.|TRBJ1-2|many
CASSVDTDYGYTF
TGTGCCAGCAGCGTAGATACGGACTATGGCTACACCTTC
>21|TRBV5-1|TRBD2|TRBJ2-3|many
CASSLSRPGLAGAHRADTQYF
TGCGCCAGCAGCTTGTCCCGACCGGGACTAGCGGGGGCCCACCGGGCAGATACGCAGTATTTT
>13|TRBV12-3/TRBV12-4|.|TRBJ1-1|many
CASSFGGYTEAFF
TGTGCCAGCAGTTTTGGGGGTTACACTGAAGCTTTCTTT
>15|TRBV27|TRBD1|TRBJ1-6|many
CASSFEGQGGSPLHF
TGTGCCAGCAGTTTCGAGGGACAGGGGGGTTCACCCCTCCACTTT
>15|TRBV7-9|.|TRBJ2-7|many
CASSSVSWGPYEQYF
TGTGCCAGCAGCTCAGTGAGTTGGGGACCCTACGAGCAGTACTTC
>14|TRBV10-3|.|TRBJ2-3|many
CAITKERTTDTQYF
TGTGCCATCACTAAAGAACGAACCACAGATACGCAGTATTTT
>14|TRBV6-1|.|TRBJ1-5|many
CASNLQGLGQPQHF
TGTGCCAGCAATCTCCAGGGGTTGGGTCAGCCCCAGCATTTT
>12|TRBV6-1|.|TRBJ2-5|many
CASRDQRETQYF
TGTGCCAGCAGAGACCAGCGAGAGACCCAGTACTTC
>20|TRBV4-1|TRBD2|TRBJ2-3|.
CASSHLPGLAGGSSTDTQYF
TGCGCCAGCAGCCACTTGCCGGGACTAGCGGGGGGATCTAGCACAGATACGCAGTATTTT
>14|TRBV7-8|TRBD2|TRBJ2-3|many
CASTTAGVTDTQYF
TGTGCCAGCACCACAGCGGGGGTCACAGATACGCAGTATTTT
>14|TRBV19|TRBD1|TRBJ2-1|many
CASSYQGAYNEQFF
TGTGCCAGTAGTTATCAGGGGGCCTACAATGAGCAGTTCTTC
>11|TRBV30|TRBD1|TRBJ1-1|many
CAWSGQGEAFF
TGTGCCTGGAGTGGACAGGGGGAAGCTTTCTTT
>14|TRBV4-1|.|TRBJ1-1|many
CASSQGVTGTEAFF
TGCGCCAGCAGCCAAGGGGTGACCGGGACCGAAGCTTTCTTT
>15|TRBV30|.|TRBJ2-3|many
CAWSLDIPSTDTQYF
TGTGCCTGGAGTTTGGACATACCTAGCACAGATACGCAGTATTTT
>14|TRBV18|.|TRBJ1-5|many
CASSAGIVNQPQHF
TGTGCCAGCTCAGCAGGGATAGTCAATCAGCCCCAGCATTTT
>17|TRBV20-1|TRBD1|TRBJ2-5|.
CSARGWRTGGAKETQYF
TGCAGTGCTAGAGGGTGGCGGACAGGGGGGGCTAAGGAGACCCAGTACTTC
>17|TRBV20-1|TRBD1|TRBJ1-1|many
CSAIGQGVLLRNTEAFF
TGCAGTGCCATAGGACAGGGGGTACTACTCCGGAACACTGAAGCTTTCTTT
>15|TRBV5-6|TRBD1|TRBJ1-1|.
CASSLAGGMNTEAFF
TGTGCCAGCAGCTTGGCAGGGGGCATGAACACTGAAGCTTTCTTT
>17|TRBV6-1|.|TRBJ1-1|few
CASSEGRGCTMNTEAFF
TGTGCCAGCAGTGAAGGGCGGGGATGCACTATGAACACTGAAGCTTTCTTT
>13|TRBV6-1|TRBD1|TRBJ1-1|many
CASRDRERAEAFF
TGTGCCAGCAGAGACAGGGAAAGGGCTGAAGCTTTCTTT
>11|TRBV18|.|TRBJ1-5|many
CASSAEINQHF
TGTGCCAGCTCCGCGGAAATTAATCAGCATTTT
>14|TRBV6-1|.|TRBJ1-4|few
CASSTRRTNEKLFF
TGTGCCAGCAGTACCCGTAGGACTAATGAAAAACTTTTTTTT
>16|TRBV9|.|TRBJ1-3|many
CASSKDLGNSGNTIYF
TGTGCCAGCAGCAAGGACCTTGGAAACTCTGGAAACACCATATATTTT
>13|TRBV11-2|.|TRBJ2-7|many
CASSLGGSYEQYF
TGTGCCAGCAGCTTAGGGGGTTCCTACGAGCAGTACTTC
>14|TRBV11-2|.|TRBJ1-6|.
CASSSTWRNSPLHF
TGTGCCAGCAGCTCCACATGGCGGAATTCACCCCTCCACTTT
>21|TRBV2|TRBD2|TRBJ2-5|.
CASRGFSTGLARGQRGETQYF
TGTGCCAGCAGGGGTTTTAGTACCGGACTAGCGCGGGGCCAGAGGGGGGAGACCCAGTACTTC
>17|TRBV27|TRBD1|TRBJ1-6|many
CASSLKVRDRGHSPLHF
TGTGCCAGCAGTTTAAAAGTCAGGGACAGGGGTCATTCACCCCTCCACTTT
>13|TRBV29-1|.|TRBJ2-5|many
CSVAKNGRETQYF
TGCAGCGTTGCAAAAAATGGGAGGGAGACCCAGTACTTC